This entry features one T cell receptor (beta chain) sequence. The entry originates in a study of blood T cell repertoires in COVID-19. Study background: COVID-19 samples collected from the United States, Italy and Spain covered acute and convalescent phases. Sources were T cells, B-cell-depleted T cells, or PBMCs; the material itself was cDNA or gDNA.

Authors' processing steps: Scientists estimated how many nucleated cells there were by amplifying reference gene primers. Sequencing was performed with immunoSEQ multiplex PCR; in TCRdb, only in-frame clones are kept and a portion is missing. The V and J calls and clone size are taken from that table; D and trimming were inferred from the DNA. Of some 150,000 clones detected, around four fifths appear once; the ten largest clones hold around 6%. CDR3 length: 16 residues. V lost 5 bases and J lost 1, with 15 bases in between. From germline, CDR1 is LNHDA and CDR2 SQIVND (reference sequence). Either two negative PCRs, clearance, or symptom resolution qualified Cohort 3 donors as recovered.

Material for sequencing was PBMCs or T cells enriched from blood (not recorded which). This sequence joins TRBV19 and TRBJ1-5; D is possibly TRBD1 (5 bases). This receptor was identified in a woman in her forties or fifties who had recovered from COVID-19. CDR3 sequence: CASSPPRGRSNQPQHF. For the CDR3, the DNA is TGTGCCAGTAGTCCGCCTAGGGGAAGGAGCAATCAGCCCCAGCATTTT.